One sample yielded the 2 T cell receptor beta chains listed below, sequenced in a study of a mutant IDH1 vaccine in newly diagnosed glioma. This sample's time point: week 23, last vaccination. Vaccinated patients received 300 ug of mutant IDH1 20-mer peptide per dose, with topical imiquimod. Sequencing was performed with immunoSEQ multiplex PCR; in TCRdb, only in-frame clones are kept and a portion is missing. The sample consists of approximately 41,000 clones, roughly 79% of them appearing once. No antigens are known for them. The sequencing here drew on PBMCs, taken from a glioma patient whose treatment included an IDH1 peptide vaccine. These receptor sequences come from a woman aged 40-49 years with glioma. Some clones in this sample may be carry-over from other donors' samples.

This chain connects TRBV25-1 to TRBJ1-4, with 10 nucleotides matching TRBD1. The CDR3 spans 15 residues. Germline V lookup: CDR1 MGHDK, CDR2 SYGVNS. Unmatched junction bases numbered 7, after V lost 4 bases and J lost 8 bases. The CDR3: CASSVAGTGVEKLFF. The CDR3 DNA is TGTGCCAGCAGTGTTGCCGGGACAGGGGTAGAAAAACTGTTTTTT.

V usage is TRBV10-1 and J usage is TRBJ2-7; 8 bases line up with TRBD1. The CDR3 has 15 residues. Trimming removed 5 bases from V and 3 bases from J; junction bases left unmatched: 9. Germline V gives CDR1 WNHNN, CDR2 SYGVQD (reference sequence). CDR3 sequence: CASSCAPGGNYEQYF. In DNA, the CDR3 is TGCGCCAGCAGTTGCGCACCAGGGGGCAACTACGAGCAGTACTTC.